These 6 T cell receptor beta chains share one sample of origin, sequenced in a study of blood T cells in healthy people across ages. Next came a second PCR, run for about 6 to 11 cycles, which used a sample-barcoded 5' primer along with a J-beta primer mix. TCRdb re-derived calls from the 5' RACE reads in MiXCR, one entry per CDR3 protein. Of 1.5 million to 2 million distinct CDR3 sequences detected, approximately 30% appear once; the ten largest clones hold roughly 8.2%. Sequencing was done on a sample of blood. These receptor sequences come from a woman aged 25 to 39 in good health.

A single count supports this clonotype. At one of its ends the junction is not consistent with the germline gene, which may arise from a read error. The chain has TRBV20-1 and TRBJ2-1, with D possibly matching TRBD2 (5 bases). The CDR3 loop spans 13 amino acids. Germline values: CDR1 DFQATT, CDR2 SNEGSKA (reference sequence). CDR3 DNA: TGCAGTGCTAGAGAAGCGGAGAGGAATGAGCAGTGCTTC. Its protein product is CSAREAERNEQCF.

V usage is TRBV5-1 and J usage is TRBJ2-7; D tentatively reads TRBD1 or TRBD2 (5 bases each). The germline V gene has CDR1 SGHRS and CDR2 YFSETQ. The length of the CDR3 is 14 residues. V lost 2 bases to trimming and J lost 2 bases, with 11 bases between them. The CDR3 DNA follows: TGCGCCAGCAGCTTCAGGGACCCTACCTACGAGCAGTACTTC. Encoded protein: CASSFRDPTYEQYF.

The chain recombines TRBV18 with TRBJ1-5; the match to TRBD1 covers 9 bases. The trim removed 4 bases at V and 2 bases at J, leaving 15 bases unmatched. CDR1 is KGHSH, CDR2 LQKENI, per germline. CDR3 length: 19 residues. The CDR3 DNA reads TGTGCCAGCTCACTTACCGGGACAGGGCCTCCCCCTCGCAATCAGCCCCAGCATTTT. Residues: CASSLTGTGPPPRNQPQHF.

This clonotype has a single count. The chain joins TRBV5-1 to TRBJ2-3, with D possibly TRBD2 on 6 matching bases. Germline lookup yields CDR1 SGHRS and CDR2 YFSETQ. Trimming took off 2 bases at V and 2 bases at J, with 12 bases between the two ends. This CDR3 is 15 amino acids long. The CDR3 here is CASSLNSGTTDTQYF. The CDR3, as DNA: TGCGCCAGCAGCTTAAATAGCGGCACCACAGATACGCAGTATTTT. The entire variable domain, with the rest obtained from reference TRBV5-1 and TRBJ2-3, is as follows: KAGVTQTPRYLIKTRGQQVTLSCSPISGHRSVSWYQQTPGQGLQFLFEYFSETQRNKGNFPGRFSGRQFSNSRSEMNVSTLELGDSALYLCASSLNSGTTDTQYFGPGTRLTVL.

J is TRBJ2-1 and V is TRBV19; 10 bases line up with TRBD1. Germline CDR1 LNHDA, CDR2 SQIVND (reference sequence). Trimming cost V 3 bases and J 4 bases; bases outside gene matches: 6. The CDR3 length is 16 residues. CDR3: CASSMGQGRTYNEQFF. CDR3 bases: TGTGCCAGTAGTATGGGACAGGGGCGAACATACAATGAGCAGTTCTTC.

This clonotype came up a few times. In DNA form, the CDR3 reads TGTGCCAGCAGCGCCGACAGGGACTATCAGCCCCAGCATTTT. Translating gives CASSADRDYQPQHF. V is TRBV2 and J is TRBJ1-5; 7 bases fit TRBD1. Looked up from germline, CDR1 is SNHLY and CDR2 is FYNNEI. V was clipped by 6 bases and J by 5 bases; unmatched bases: 7. The CDR3 runs to 14 residues.